Listed below are T cell receptor beta chains from one sample, sequenced in a study of T cell responses to AZD1222 COVID-19 vaccine. Sequencing used immunoSEQ multiplex PCR; TCRdb keeps in-frame clones, though not all of them. The sample yields about 110,000 clones, 85% to 90% seen once. The sequencing used peripheral blood, collected on day 0 of AZD1222 vaccination. The receptors shown here come from an adult in good health. The CDR3 runs from the conserved cysteine through the conserved F or W. D genes are given only for firm matches. Only some rows state a clone size, as once, few, many or a class for expanded clones.

v_gene: TRBV11-2
d_gene: TRBD1
j_gene: TRBJ2-5
abundance: few
CDR3nt: TGTGCCAGCAGCTTAAGGGACAGGGGGCTGGAGACCCAGTACTTC
CDR3aa: CASSLRDRGLETQYF

v_gene: TRBV6-1
d_gene: .
j_gene: TRBJ2-5
abundance: .
CDR3nt: TGTGCCAGCAGTGAACTGAGTCTAGCGTTTTCGGAGACCCAGTACTTC
CDR3aa: CASSELSLAFSETQYF

v_gene: TRBV15
d_gene: .
j_gene: TRBJ1-4
abundance: .
CDR3nt: TGTGCCACCAGCAGAGTTGGCAGTGAACTGTTTTTT
CDR3aa: CATSRVGSELFF

v_gene: TRBV2
d_gene: .
j_gene: TRBJ2-7
abundance: .
CDR3nt: TGTGCCAGCAGTCTAAGACGGGTCGCTCCCTACGAGCAGTACTTC
CDR3aa: CASSLRRVAPYEQYF

v_gene: TRBV3-1/TRBV3-2
d_gene: TRBD2
j_gene: TRBJ2-7
abundance: .
CDR3nt: TGTGCCAGCAGCCAAGAAGGGCGGGGGAGGGCCTACGAGCAGTACTTC
CDR3aa: CASSQEGRGRAYEQYF

v_gene: TRBV7-2
d_gene: TRBD1
j_gene: TRBJ1-2
abundance: .
CDR3nt: TGTGCCAGCAGCCCAGTGGGACAGGGGACCGCCGGCTATGGCTACACCTTC
CDR3aa: CASSPVGQGTAGYGYTF

v_gene: TRBV10-3
d_gene: .
j_gene: TRBJ1-2
abundance: .
CDR3nt: TGTGCCATCAGTGGGGCAGAATCCTATGGCTACACCTTC
CDR3aa: CAISGAESYGYTF

v_gene: TRBV9
d_gene: TRBD1
j_gene: TRBJ2-7
abundance: .
CDR3nt: TGTGCCAGCAGCGCCTCAGGGGGTCAGTACGAGCAGTACTTC
CDR3aa: CASSASGGQYEQYF

v_gene: TRBV2
d_gene: .
j_gene: TRBJ1-3
abundance: .
CDR3nt: TGTGCCAGCAGCAAAGACGGTAACTCTGGAAACACCATATATTTT
CDR3aa: CASSKDGNSGNTIYF

v_gene: TRBV10-3
d_gene: TRBD1
j_gene: TRBJ1-6
abundance: .
CDR3nt: TGTGCCATCAGGGGACAGGCGGAACTTTCACCCCTCCACTTT
CDR3aa: CAIRGQAELSPLHF

v_gene: TRBV28
d_gene: .
j_gene: TRBJ1-1
abundance: .
CDR3nt: TGTGCCGGATCAGCCTGGAAGGAGAACACTGAAGCTTTCTTT
CDR3aa: CAGSAWKENTEAFF

v_gene: TRBV2
d_gene: .
j_gene: TRBJ1-3
abundance: .
CDR3nt: TGTGCCAGCAGGGAGCCCTCTGGAAACACCATATATTTT
CDR3aa: CASREPSGNTIYF

v_gene: TRBV6-5
d_gene: .
j_gene: TRBJ2-4
abundance: .
CDR3nt: TGTGCCAGCAGTTACTCGGGGAGGCAGTACTTC
CDR3aa: CASSYSGRQYF

v_gene: TRBV7-9
d_gene: TRBD1
j_gene: TRBJ2-3
abundance: once
CDR3nt: TGTGCCAGCAGCTTAGTCGGGACAGGGGATCCAGATACGCAGTATTTT
CDR3aa: CASSLVGTGDPDTQYF

v_gene: TRBV6-2/TRBV6-3
d_gene: .
j_gene: TRBJ2-7
abundance: .
CDR3nt: TGTGCCAGCAGTTACTCCCCCGGGATTTACGACGAGCAGTACTTC
CDR3aa: CASSYSPGIYDEQYF

v_gene: TRBV4-2
d_gene: .
j_gene: TRBJ1-6
abundance: .
CDR3nt: TGTGCCAGCAGCCGGGATTTGGAGGTAAATTCACCCCTCCACTTT
CDR3aa: CASSRDLEVNSPLHF

v_gene: TRBV19
d_gene: .
j_gene: TRBJ1-5
abundance: .
CDR3nt: TGTGCCAGTATGGTAAAGCCCGGTCTTAATAATCAGCCCCAGCATTTT
CDR3aa: CASMVKPGLNNQPQHF

v_gene: TRBV5-1
d_gene: TRBD1
j_gene: TRBJ2-4
abundance: .
CDR3nt: TGCGCCAGCAGCCCAGGGGGCCAAAACATTCAGTACTTC
CDR3aa: CASSPGGQNIQYF

v_gene: TRBV3-1/TRBV3-2
d_gene: TRBD1
j_gene: TRBJ1-2
abundance: .
CDR3nt: TGTGCCAGCAGCCTTGGGACAGATCGGGGGGGTGGCTACACCTTC
CDR3aa: CASSLGTDRGGGYTF

v_gene: TRBV18
d_gene: .
j_gene: TRBJ2-5
abundance: .
CDR3nt: TGTGCCAGCTCACCACCGGGGGGTGAGACCCAGTACTTC
CDR3aa: CASSPPGGETQYF

v_gene: TRBV5-1
d_gene: TRBD1
j_gene: TRBJ2-1
abundance: .
CDR3nt: TGCGCCAGCAGTTTATTGGGACAGGGAAGGAATGAGCAGTTCTTC
CDR3aa: CASSLLGQGRNEQFF

v_gene: TRBV6-5
d_gene: .
j_gene: TRBJ1-4
abundance: .
CDR3nt: TGTGCCAGCAGCTCCGGGGAGGCAACTAATGAAAAACTGTTTTTT
CDR3aa: CASSSGEATNEKLFF

v_gene: TRBV12-3/TRBV12-4
d_gene: .
j_gene: TRBJ1-2
abundance: .
CDR3nt: TGTGCCAGCAGCCGGGACATCTATGGCTACACCTTC
CDR3aa: CASSRDIYGYTF

v_gene: TRBV10-1
d_gene: .
j_gene: TRBJ2-5
abundance: .
CDR3nt: TGCGCCAGCAGTGAGAACTCGTGGAGGCAAGAGACCCAGTACTTC
CDR3aa: CASSENSWRQETQYF

v_gene: TRBV27
d_gene: .
j_gene: TRBJ2-7
abundance: .
CDR3nt: TGTGCCAGCAGATATAGGCAGGGCCTCAGGCACGAGCAGTACTTC
CDR3aa: CASRYRQGLRHEQYF

v_gene: TRBV7-2
d_gene: .
j_gene: TRBJ2-5
abundance: .
CDR3nt: TGTGCCAGCAGCTCCGTTGGACAAGTCCAAGAGACCCAGTACTTC
CDR3aa: CASSSVGQVQETQYF

v_gene: TRBV7-8
d_gene: .
j_gene: TRBJ1-1
abundance: few
CDR3nt: TGTGCCAGCAGCTTAGGGGCCCCGAGGAACACTGAAGCTTTCTTT
CDR3aa: CASSLGAPRNTEAFF

v_gene: TRBV5-4
d_gene: .
j_gene: TRBJ2-2
abundance: .
CDR3nt: TGTGCCAGCAGCTTGATGGGGGGCTCGGTGGCTGGTAGGCTGTTTTTT
CDR3aa: CASSLMGGSVAGRLFF

v_gene: TRBV15
d_gene: .
j_gene: TRBJ1-3
abundance: .
CDR3nt: TGTGCCACCAGCAAGGGACCTCAGGACACCATATATTTT
CDR3aa: CATSKGPQDTIYF

v_gene: TRBV6-5
d_gene: .
j_gene: TRBJ2-2
abundance: few
CDR3nt: TGTGCCAGCCTCGGGACCCGGAACACCGGGGAGCTGTTTTTT
CDR3aa: CASLGTRNTGELFF